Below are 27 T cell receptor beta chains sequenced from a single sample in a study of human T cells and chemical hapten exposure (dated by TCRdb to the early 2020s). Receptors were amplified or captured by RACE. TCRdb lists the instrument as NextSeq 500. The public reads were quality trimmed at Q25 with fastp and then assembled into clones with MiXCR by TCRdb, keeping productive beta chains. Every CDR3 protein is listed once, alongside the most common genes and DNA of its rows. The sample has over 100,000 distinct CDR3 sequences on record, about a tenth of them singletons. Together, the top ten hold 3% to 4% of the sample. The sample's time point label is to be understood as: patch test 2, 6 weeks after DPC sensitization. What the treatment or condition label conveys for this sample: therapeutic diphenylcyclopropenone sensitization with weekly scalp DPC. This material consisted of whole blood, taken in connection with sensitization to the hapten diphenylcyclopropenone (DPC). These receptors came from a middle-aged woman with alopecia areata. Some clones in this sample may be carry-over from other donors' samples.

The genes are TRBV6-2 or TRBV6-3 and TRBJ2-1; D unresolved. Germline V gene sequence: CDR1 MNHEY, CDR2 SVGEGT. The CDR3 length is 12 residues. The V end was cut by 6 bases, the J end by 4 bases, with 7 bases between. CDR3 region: CASSKQYNEQFF. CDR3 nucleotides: TGTGCCAGCAGCAAGCAGTACAATGAGCAGTTCTTC.

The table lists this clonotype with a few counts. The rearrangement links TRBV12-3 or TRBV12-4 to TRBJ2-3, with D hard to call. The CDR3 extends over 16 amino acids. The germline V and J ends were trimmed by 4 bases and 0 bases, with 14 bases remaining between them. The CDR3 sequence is CASSYNPSLSTDTQYF. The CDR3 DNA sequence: TGTGCCAGCAGTTACAACCCTTCCTTGAGCACAGATACGCAGTATTTT.

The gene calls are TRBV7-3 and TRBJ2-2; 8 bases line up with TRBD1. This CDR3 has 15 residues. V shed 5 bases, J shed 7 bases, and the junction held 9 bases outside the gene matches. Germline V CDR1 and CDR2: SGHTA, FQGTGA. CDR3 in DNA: TGTGCCAGCAGCCTCTGGGCAGGGGGCTTCGGGGAGCTGTTTTTT. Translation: CASSLWAGGFGELFF.

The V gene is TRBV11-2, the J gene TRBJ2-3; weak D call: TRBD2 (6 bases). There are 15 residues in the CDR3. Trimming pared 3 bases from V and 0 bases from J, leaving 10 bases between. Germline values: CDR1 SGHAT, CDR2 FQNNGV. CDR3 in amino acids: CASSLGRGSTDTQYF. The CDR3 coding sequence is TGTGCCAGCAGCTTGGGGCGGGGCAGCACAGATACGCAGTATTTT.

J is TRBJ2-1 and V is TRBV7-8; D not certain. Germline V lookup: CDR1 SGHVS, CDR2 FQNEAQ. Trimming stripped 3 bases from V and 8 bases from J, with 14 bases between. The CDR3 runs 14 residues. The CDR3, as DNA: TGTGCCAGCAGCTTTCAGCGCCTGGGCTATGAGCAGTTCTTC. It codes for CASSFQRLGYEQFF.

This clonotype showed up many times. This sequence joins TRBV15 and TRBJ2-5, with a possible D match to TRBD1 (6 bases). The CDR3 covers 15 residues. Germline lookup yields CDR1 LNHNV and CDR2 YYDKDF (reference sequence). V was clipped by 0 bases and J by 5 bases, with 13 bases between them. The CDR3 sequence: CATSRDRATGETQYF. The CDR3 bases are TGTGCCACCAGCAGAGATCGAGCCACAGGGGAGACCCAGTACTTC.

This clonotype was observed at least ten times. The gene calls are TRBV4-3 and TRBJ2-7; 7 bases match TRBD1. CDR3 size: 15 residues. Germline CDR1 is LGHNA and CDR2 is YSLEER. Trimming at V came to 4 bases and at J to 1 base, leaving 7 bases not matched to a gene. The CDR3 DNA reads TGCGCCAGCAGCCCTGGGACAGCGACTTCCTACGAGCAGTACTTC. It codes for CASSPGTATSYEQYF.

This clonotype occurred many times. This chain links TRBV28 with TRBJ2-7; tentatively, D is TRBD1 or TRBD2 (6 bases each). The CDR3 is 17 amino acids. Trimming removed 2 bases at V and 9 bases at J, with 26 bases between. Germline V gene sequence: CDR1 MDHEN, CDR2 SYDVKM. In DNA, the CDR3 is TGTGCCAGCAGTTTAGCGCTCCTGAGGAGGGGACACACGACGCAGTACTTC. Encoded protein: CASSLALLRRGHTTQYF.

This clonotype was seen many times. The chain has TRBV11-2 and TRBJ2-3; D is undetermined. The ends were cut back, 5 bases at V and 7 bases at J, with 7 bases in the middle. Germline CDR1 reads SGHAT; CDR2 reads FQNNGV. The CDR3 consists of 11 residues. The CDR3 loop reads CASSPSNTQYF. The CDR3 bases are TGTGCCAGCAGCCCGAGTAATACGCAGTATTTT.

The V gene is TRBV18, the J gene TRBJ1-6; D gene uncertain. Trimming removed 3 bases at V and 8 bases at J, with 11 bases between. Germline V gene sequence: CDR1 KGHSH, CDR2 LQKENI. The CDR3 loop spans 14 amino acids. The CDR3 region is CASSPADIYSPLHF. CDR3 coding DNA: TGTGCCAGCTCACCGGCAGACATCTATTCACCCCTCCACTTT.

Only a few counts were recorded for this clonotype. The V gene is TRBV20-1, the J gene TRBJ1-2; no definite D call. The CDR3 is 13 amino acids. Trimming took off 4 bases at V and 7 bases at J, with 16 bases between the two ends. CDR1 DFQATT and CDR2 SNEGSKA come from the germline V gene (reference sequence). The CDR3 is CSATVGALGGYTF. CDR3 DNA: TGCAGTGCTACCGTGGGCGCCCTAGGTGGCTACACCTTC.

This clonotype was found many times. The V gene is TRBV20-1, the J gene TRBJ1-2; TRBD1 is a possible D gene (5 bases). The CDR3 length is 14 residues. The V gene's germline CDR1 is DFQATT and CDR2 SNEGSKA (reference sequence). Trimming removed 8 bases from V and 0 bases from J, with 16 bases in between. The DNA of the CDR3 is TGCAGTTCGAGGGGCCTCACAACTAACTATGGCTACACCTTC. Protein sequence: CSSRGLTTNYGYTF.

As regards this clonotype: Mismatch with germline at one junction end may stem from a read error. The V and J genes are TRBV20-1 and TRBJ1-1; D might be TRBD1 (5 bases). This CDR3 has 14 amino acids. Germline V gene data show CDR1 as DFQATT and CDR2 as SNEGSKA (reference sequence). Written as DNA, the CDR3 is TGCAGTGCTAGAGGAGCAGGGTCGGACACTGAAGCTTCCTTT. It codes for CSARGAGSDTEASF.

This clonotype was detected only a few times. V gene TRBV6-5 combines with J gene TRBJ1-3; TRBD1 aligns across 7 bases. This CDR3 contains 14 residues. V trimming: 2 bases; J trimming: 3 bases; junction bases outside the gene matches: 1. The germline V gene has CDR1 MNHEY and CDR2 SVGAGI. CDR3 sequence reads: CASSYRQGGNTIYF. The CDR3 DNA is TGTGCCAGCAGTTACAGACAGGGTGGAAACACCATATATTTT.

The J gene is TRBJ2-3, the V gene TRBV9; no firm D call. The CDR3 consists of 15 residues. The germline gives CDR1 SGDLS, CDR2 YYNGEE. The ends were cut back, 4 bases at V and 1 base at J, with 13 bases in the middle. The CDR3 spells CASSSDGIRTDTQYF. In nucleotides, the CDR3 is TGTGCCAGCAGCTCGGACGGTATACGCACAGATACGCAGTATTTT.

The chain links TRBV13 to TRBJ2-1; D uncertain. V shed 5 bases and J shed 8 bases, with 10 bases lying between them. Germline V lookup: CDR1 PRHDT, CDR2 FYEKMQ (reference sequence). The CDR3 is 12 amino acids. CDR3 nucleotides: TGTGCCAGCAGCCCCCGGAGCGATGAGCAGTTCTTC. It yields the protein CASSPRSDEQFF. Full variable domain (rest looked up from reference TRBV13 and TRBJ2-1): AAGVIQSPRHLIKEKRETATLKCYPIPRHDTVYWYQQGPGQDPQFLISFYEKMQSDKGSIPDRFSAQQFSDYHSELNMSSLELGDSALYFCASSPRSDEQFFGPGTRLTVL.

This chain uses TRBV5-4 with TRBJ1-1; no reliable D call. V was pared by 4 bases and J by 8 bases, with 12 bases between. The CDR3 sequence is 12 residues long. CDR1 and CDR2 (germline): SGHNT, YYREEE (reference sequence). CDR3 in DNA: TGTGCCAGCAGCCTTGGACGGTCCGAAGCTTTCTTT. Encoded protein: CASSLGRSEAFF.

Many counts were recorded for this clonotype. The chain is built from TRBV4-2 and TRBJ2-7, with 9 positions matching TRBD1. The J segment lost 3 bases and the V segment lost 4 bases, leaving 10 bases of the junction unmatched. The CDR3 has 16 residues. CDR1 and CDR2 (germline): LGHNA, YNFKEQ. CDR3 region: CASSLALGQGFYEQYF. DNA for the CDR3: TGTGCCAGCAGCCTGGCGTTGGGACAGGGTTTCTACGAGCAGTACTTC.

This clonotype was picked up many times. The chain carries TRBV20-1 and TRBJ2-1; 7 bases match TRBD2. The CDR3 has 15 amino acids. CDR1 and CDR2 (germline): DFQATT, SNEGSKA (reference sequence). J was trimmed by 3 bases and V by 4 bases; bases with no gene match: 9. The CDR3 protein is CSAILSGAYYNEQFF. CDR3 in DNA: TGCAGTGCTATCTTAAGCGGGGCTTACTACAATGAGCAGTTCTTC.

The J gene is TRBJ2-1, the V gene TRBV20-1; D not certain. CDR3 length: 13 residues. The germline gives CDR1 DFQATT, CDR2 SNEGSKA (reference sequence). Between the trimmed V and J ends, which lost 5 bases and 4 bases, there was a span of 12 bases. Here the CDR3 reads CSAALTTYNEQFF. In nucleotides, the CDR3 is TGCAGTGCTGCTCTAACGACTTACAATGAGCAGTTCTTC.

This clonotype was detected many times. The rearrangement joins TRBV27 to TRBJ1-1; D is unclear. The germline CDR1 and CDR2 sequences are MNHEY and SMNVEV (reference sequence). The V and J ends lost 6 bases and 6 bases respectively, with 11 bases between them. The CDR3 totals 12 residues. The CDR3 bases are TGTGCCAGCAGGGGTGTCGGAGCTGAAGCTTTCTTT. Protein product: CASRGVGAEAFF.

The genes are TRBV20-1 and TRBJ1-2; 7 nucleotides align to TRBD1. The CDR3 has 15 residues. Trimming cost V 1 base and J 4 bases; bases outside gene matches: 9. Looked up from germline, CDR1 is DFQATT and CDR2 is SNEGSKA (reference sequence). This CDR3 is CSARGTGDSPYGYTF. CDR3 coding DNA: TGCAGTGCTAGAGGAACAGGGGATAGCCCCTATGGCTACACCTTC.

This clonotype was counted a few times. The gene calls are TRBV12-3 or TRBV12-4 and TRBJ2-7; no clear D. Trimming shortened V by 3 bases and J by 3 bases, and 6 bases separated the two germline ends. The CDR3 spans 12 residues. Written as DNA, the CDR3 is TGTGCCAGCAGTTTTGTCCGCTACGAGCAGTACTTC. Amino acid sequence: CASSFVRYEQYF.

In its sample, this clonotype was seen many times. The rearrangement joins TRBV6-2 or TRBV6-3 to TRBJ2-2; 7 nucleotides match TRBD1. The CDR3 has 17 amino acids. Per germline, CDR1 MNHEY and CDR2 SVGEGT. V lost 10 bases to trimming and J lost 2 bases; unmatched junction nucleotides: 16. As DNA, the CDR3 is TGTGCCATTTCTAAGGGGGCCACCTCCTTCAACACCGGGGAGCTGTTTTTT. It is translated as CAISKGATSFNTGELFF.

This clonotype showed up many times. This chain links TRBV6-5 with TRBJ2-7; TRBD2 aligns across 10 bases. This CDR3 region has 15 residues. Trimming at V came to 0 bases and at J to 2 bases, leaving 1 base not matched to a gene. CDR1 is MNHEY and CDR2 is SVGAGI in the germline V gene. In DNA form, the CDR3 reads TGTGCCAGCAGTTACTCGAGCGGGGGGGCCTACGAGCAGTACTTC. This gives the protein CASSYSSGGAYEQYF.

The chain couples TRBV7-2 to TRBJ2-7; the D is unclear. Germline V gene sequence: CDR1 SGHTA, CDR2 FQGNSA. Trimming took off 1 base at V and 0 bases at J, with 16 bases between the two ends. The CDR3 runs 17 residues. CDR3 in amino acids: CASSLGGSGPRSYEQYF. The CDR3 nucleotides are TGTGCCAGCAGCTTAGGTGGGTCAGGTCCTCGCTCCTACGAGCAGTACTTC. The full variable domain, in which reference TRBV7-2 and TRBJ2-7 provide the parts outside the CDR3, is GAGVSQSPSNKVTEKGKDVELRCDPISGHTALYWYRQSLGQGLEFLIYFQGNSAPDKSGLPSDRFSAERTGGSVSTLTIQRTQQEDSAVYLCASSLGGSGPRSYEQYFGPGTRLTVT.

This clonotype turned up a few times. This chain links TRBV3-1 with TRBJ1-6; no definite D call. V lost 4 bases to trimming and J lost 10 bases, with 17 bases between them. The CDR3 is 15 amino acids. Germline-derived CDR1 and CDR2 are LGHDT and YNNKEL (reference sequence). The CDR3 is CASSPTGLRRSPLHF. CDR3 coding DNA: TGTGCCAGCAGCCCCACGGGCCTCAGACGCTCACCCCTCCACTTT.